The 21 T cell receptor beta chains given below trace back to one sample, sequenced in a study of T-cell reconstitution after alpha-beta-depleted transplantation in children. TCRbeta library preparation incorporated unique molecular identifiers. TCRdb passed the PCR reads through MiXCR, listing each CDR3 protein once. The data show about 210,000 distinct CDR3 sequences, under 20% seen once. The starting material was PBMCs, mostly from graft donor cells, obtained 360 days after TCRalphabeta/CD19-depleted stem cell transplant. Receptors originate from a male patient aged 2 to 10 who had a stem cell transplant for acute lymphoblastic leukemia, so the T cells may come from the graft donor.

This clonotype has at least ten counts. This sequence joins TRBV7-3 and TRBJ2-1; 8 nucleotides align to TRBD1. V shed 8 bases and J 4 bases; nucleotides not matched to a gene: 7. CDR1 SGHTA and CDR2 FQGTGA come from the germline V gene. The CDR3 contains 14 residues. CDR3 sequence: CASSPDRDYNEQFF. Here the CDR3 DNA reads TGTGCCAGCTCCCCGGACAGGGATTACAATGAGCAGTTCTTC.

The chain employs TRBV29-1 and TRBJ2-1; perhaps TRBD2 as D (5 bases). V gave up 0 bases and J gave up 2 bases, with 11 bases separating them. The CDR3 loop spans 15 amino acids. The germline CDR1 and CDR2 sequences are SQVTM and ANQGSEA. The CDR3 is CSVEDIRTAYNEQFF. The CDR3 nucleotides are TGCAGCGTTGAAGATATTAGGACTGCCTACAATGAGCAGTTCTTC.

V is TRBV5-1 and J is TRBJ2-7; 8 nucleotides match TRBD2. The V gene's germline CDR1 is SGHRS and CDR2 YFSETQ. The CDR3 covers 16 residues. J was trimmed by 0 bases and V by 0 bases; bases with no gene match: 5. The CDR3 loop reads CASSLEASGRSYEQYF. CDR3 DNA: TGCGCCAGCAGCTTGGAAGCTAGCGGGCGCTCCTACGAGCAGTACTTC. Supplemented by reference TRBV5-1 and TRBJ2-7, the full variable domain reads KAGVTQTPRYLIKTRGQQVTLSCSPISGHRSVSWYQQTPGQGLQFLFEYFSETQRNKGNFPGRFSGRQFSNSRSEMNVSTLELGDSALYLCASSLEASGRSYEQYFGPGTRLTVT.

This clonotype has a handful of counts. The CDR3 protein is CSALLTGPSYEQYF. CDR3 nucleotide sequence: TGCAGTGCTCTATTGACAGGGCCCTCCTACGAGCAGTACTTC. The chain joins TRBV20-1 to TRBJ2-7, with 7 bases that match TRBD1. V gave up 5 bases and J gave up 0 bases; unmatched junction bases: 7. Germline V CDR1 and CDR2: DFQATT, SNEGSKA (reference sequence). This CDR3 has 14 amino acids.

V gene TRBV29-1 combines with J gene TRBJ2-7; D gene unclear. The CDR3 totals 13 residues. V dropped 4 bases and J dropped 7 bases, with 17 bases sitting between them. Germline-derived CDR1 and CDR2 are SQVTM and ANQGSEA. CDR3 sequence (DNA): TGCAGCGTTGGATCCAGTAGGTTGGGGGAGCAGTACTTC. It is translated as CSVGSSRLGEQYF.

This clonotype has more than one count but fewer than ten. The V and J genes are TRBV11-2 and TRBJ2-2; D is uncertain. CDR1 and CDR2 (germline): SGHAT, FQNNGV. V gave up 5 bases and J gave up 2 bases, with 12 bases separating them. This CDR3 is 15 amino acids long. The CDR3 nucleotides are TGTGCCAGCAGCCGCCGAAGCACCAACACCGGGGAGCTGTTTTTT. It is translated as CASSRRSTNTGELFF. Full variable domain (missing parts from reference TRBV11-2 and TRBJ2-2): EAGVAQSPRYKIIEKRQSVAFWCNPISGHATLYWYQQILGQGPKLLIQFQNNGVVDDSQLPKDRFSAERLKGVDSTLKIQPAKLEDSAVYLCASSRRSTNTGELFFGEGSRLTVL.

The chain employs TRBV13 and TRBJ2-2, with D uncertain. Per germline, CDR1 PRHDT and CDR2 FYEKMQ (reference sequence). The length of the CDR3 is 15 residues. V lost 2 bases and J lost 5, with 12 bases in between. CDR3 sequence: CASSLTARKTGELFF. CDR3 in DNA: TGTGCCAGCAGCTTAACGGCACGAAAAACCGGGGAGCTGTTTTTT.

There are a few counts of this clonotype. This chain uses TRBV12-3 or TRBV12-4 with TRBJ2-1; D tentatively fits TRBD1 or TRBD2 (5 bases each). V lost 7 bases and J lost 6, with 19 bases in between. The CDR3 runs 15 residues. Written as DNA, the CDR3 is TGTGCCAGCACCCGGCTGGGGGAGAGTGGCAATGAGCAGTTCTTC. This encodes CASTRLGESGNEQFF.

This sequence joins TRBV12-3 or TRBV12-4 and TRBJ2-7; D might be TRBD1 or TRBD2, each matching 5 bases. Trimming cost V 6 bases and J 0 bases, with 12 bases left between them. CDR3 length equals 14 residues. The CDR3 loop is CASSFSGPSYEQYF. The CDR3 DNA reads as TGTGCCAGCAGCTTCTCGGGACCCTCCTACGAGCAGTACTTC.

This clonotype was observed a few times. The chain employs TRBV20-1 and TRBJ1-1; 7 nucleotides match TRBD1. This CDR3 contains 15 residues. Unmatched junction bases numbered 6, after V lost 1 base and J lost 1 base. CDR1 and CDR2 (germline): DFQATT, SNEGSKA (reference sequence). This chain's CDR3 is CSARGFTGENTEAFF. For the CDR3, the DNA is TGCAGTGCTAGAGGTTTCACAGGGGAGAACACTGAAGCTTTCTTT.

The chain is built from TRBV4-3 and TRBJ2-5, with D tentatively TRBD1 or TRBD2 (5 bases each). With 0 bases removed from V and 2 bases from J, the gap between germline ends came to 13 bases. CDR3 length: 16 amino acids. Germline CDR1 and CDR2: LGHNA and YSLEER. CDR3 nucleotide sequence: TGCGCCAGCAGCCAAGATAGAGGCTGGGGGCAAGAGACCCAGTACTTC. Residues: CASSQDRGWGQETQYF.

The genes are TRBV29-1 and TRBJ2-3; 9 bases are shared with TRBD2. V trimming: 8 bases; J trimming: 6 bases; junction bases outside the gene matches: 9. Germline CDR1 reads SQVTM; CDR2 reads ANQGSEA. The CDR3 consists of 13 residues. This CDR3 is CSTHSGGMDTQYF. DNA for the CDR3: TGCAGCACCCATAGCGGGGGCATGGATACGCAGTATTTT.

In its sample, this clonotype was seen once. This chain links TRBV2 with TRBJ2-3; D may be TRBD1 (5 bases). There are 14 residues in the CDR3. The V end lost 6 bases, the J end lost 4 bases, and 14 bases lay between the germline ends. Germline V gene lookup returns CDR1 SNHLY and CDR2 FYNNEI. The CDR3 loop reads CASSARVRADTQYF. CDR3 in DNA: TGTGCCAGCAGCGCCAGGGTTCGAGCAGATACGCAGTATTTT.

The chain is built from TRBV20-1 and TRBJ2-3; 11 nucleotides match TRBD2. This CDR3 region has 15 residues. Germline-derived CDR1 and CDR2 are DFQATT and SNEGSKA (reference sequence). V shed 6 bases, J shed 6 bases, and the junction held 11 bases outside the gene matches. This CDR3 is CSAFIAGGPSDTQYF. The CDR3 region has the DNA TGCAGTGCCTTCATAGCGGGGGGGCCTTCGGATACGCAGTATTTT.

The V and J genes are TRBV20-1 and TRBJ2-7; D remains ambiguous. The ends were cut back, 3 bases at V and 2 bases at J, with 8 bases in the middle. This CDR3 has 12 amino acids. The germline V gene has CDR1 DFQATT and CDR2 SNEGSKA (reference sequence). The CDR3 sequence: CSASGDPYEQYF. In nucleotides, the CDR3 is TGCAGTGCTAGTGGTGACCCCTACGAGCAGTACTTC.

V gene TRBV2 combines with J gene TRBJ2-3, with no clear D. CDR1 and CDR2 (germline): SNHLY, FYNNEI. Between the trimmed V and J ends, which lost 4 bases and 2 bases, there was a span of 4 bases. CDR3 length equals 12 residues. CDR3 DNA sequence: TGTGCCAGCAGTGTAGACACAGATACGCAGTATTTT. Translated: CASSVDTDTQYF.

The chain links TRBV7-2 to TRBJ2-7; TRBD2 aligns across 7 bases. This CDR3 is 15 amino acids long. With V trimmed by 1 base and J by 2 bases, 5 bases remained unmatched. Germline V gives CDR1 SGHTA, CDR2 FQGNSA. CDR3 amino acids: CASSLVAGSAYEQYF. The CDR3, as DNA: TGTGCCAGCAGCTTAGTAGCGGGCAGCGCCTACGAGCAGTACTTC.

There are a few counts of this clonotype. This chain connects TRBV5-1 to TRBJ2-3; tentative D call: TRBD1 (5 bases). The germline V gene has CDR1 SGHRS and CDR2 YFSETQ. The CDR3 covers 15 residues. Trimming pared 7 bases from V and 4 bases from J, leaving 19 bases between. The CDR3 loop is CASSWGGGVSDTQYF. The CDR3 DNA reads TGCGCCAGCTCATGGGGCGGTGGAGTCTCAGATACGCAGTATTTT. The full variable domain, rest sourced from reference TRBV5-1 and TRBJ2-3, is KAGVTQTPRYLIKTRGQQVTLSCSPISGHRSVSWYQQTPGQGLQFLFEYFSETQRNKGNFPGRFSGRQFSNSRSEMNVSTLELGDSALYLCASSWGGGVSDTQYFGPGTRLTVL.

This clonotype was found many times. The chain employs TRBV12-3 or TRBV12-4 and TRBJ2-4; 10 nucleotides align to TRBD2. Unmatched junction bases numbered 6, after V lost 6 bases and J lost 4 bases. The CDR3 totals 15 residues. The CDR3 DNA reads TGTGCCAGCAGCAATCCGGGACTAGCGAAAAACATTCAGTACTTC. This translates into CASSNPGLAKNIQYF.

The chain recombines TRBV7-9 with TRBJ2-5; tentative D call: TRBD1 (5 bases). The germline V gene has CDR1 SEHNR and CDR2 FQNEAQ (reference sequence). The CDR3 has 14 amino acids. V gave up 1 base and J gave up 5 bases, with 11 bases separating them. Here the CDR3 DNA reads TGTGCCAGCAGCTTAGGATCAGGGTTTGAGACCCAGTACTTC. Its translation is CASSLGSGFETQYF.

This clonotype was found a few times. This sequence joins TRBV30 and TRBJ2-7; the match to TRBD1 covers 8 bases. The length of the CDR3 is 15 residues. Trimming cost V 1 base and J 0 bases; bases outside gene matches: 5. Germline CDR1 is GTSNPN and CDR2 is SVGIG (reference sequence). CDR3 loop: CAWSAQDRASYEQYF. The CDR3 DNA is TGTGCCTGGAGTGCCCAGGACAGGGCCTCCTACGAGCAGTACTTC.